The T cell receptor beta chain under discussion was sequenced for a study of cytomegalovirus exposure and HLA in healthy donors. Study conclusions and caveats: HLA alleles were associated with fewer than 20,000 TCR beta sequences in a later analysis at 0.05 false discovery rate.

This clone was recorded a few times. Its antigen remains unknown. The trim removed 2 bases at V and 3 bases at J, leaving 1 base unmatched. Germline lookup yields CDR1 MNHEY and CDR2 SVGAGI. This CDR3 is 13 amino acids long. At sampling all donors were nominally healthy, likely with unrecorded immune exposures. The PCR had 60 Vbeta and 13 Jbeta primers. The data were produced by immunoSEQ multiplex PCR, yet TCRdb's version contains in-frame clones alone and is incomplete. There are 130,000 or so clones in the sample; around four fifths occur only once, and about 5.3% lies in the top ten. The receptor was isolated from a man in his thirties or forties in good health and CMV-seronegative. Sequencing was done on a sample of PBMCs. V and J are TRBV6-5 and TRBJ2-7; TRBD2 aligns across 7 bases. The CDR3 is CASSYGGVYEQYF. Here the CDR3 DNA reads TGTGCCAGCAGTTACGGGGGGGTCTACGAGCAGTACTTC.